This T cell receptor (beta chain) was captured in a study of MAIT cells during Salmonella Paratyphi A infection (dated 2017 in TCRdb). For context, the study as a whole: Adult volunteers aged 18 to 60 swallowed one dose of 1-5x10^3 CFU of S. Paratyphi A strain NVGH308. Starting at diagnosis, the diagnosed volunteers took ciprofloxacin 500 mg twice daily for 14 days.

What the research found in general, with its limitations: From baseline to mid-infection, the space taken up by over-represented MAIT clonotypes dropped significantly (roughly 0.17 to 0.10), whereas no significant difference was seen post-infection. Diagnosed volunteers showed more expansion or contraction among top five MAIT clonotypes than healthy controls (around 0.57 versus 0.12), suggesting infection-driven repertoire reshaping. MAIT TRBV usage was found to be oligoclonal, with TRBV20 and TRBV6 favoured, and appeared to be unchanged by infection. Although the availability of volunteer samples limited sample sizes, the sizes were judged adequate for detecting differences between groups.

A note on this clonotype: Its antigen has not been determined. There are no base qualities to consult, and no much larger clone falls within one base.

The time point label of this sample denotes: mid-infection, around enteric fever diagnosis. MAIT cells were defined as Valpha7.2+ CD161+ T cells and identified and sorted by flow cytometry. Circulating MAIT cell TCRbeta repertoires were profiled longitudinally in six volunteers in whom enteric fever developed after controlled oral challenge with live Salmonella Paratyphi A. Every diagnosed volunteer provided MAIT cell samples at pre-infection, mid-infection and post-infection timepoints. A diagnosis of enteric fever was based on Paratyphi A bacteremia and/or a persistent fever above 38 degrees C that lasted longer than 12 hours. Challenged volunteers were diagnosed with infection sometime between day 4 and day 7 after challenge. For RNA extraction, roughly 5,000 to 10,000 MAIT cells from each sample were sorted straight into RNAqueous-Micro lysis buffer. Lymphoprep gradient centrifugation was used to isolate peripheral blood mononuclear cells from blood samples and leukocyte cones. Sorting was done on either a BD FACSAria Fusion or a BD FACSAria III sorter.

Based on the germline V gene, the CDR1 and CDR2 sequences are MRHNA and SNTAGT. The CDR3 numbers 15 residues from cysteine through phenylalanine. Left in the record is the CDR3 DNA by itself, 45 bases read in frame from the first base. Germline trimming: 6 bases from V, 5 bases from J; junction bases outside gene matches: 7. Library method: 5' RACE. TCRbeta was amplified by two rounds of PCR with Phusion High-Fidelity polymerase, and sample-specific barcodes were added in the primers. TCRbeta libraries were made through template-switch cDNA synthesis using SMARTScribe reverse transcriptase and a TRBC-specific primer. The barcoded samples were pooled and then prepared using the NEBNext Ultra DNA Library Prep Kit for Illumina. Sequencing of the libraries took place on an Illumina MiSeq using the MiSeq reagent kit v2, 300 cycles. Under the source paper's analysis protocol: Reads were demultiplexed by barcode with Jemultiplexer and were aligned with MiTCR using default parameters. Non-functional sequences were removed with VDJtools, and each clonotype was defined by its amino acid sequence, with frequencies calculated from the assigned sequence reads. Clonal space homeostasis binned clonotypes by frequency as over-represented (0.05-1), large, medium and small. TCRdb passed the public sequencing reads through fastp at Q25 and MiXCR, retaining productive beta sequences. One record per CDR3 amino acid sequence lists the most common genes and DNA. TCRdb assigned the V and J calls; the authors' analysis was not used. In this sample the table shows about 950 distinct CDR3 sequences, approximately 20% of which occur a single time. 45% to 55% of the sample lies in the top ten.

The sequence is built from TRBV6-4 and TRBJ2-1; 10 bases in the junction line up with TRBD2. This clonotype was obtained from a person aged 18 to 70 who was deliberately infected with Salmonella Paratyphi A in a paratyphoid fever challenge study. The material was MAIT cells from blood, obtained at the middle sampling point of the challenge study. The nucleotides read TGTGCCAGCAGCCGCGTAGCGGGAGGTAACAATGAGCAGTTCTTC. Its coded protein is CASSRVAGGNNEQFF.